Each of the 25 T cell receptor beta chains below was sequenced from the same sample in a study of T cells in localized non-small cell lung cancer. Profiling relied on immunoSEQ multiplex PCR, and the TCRdb table lists in-frame clones only, not all of them. The sample lists around 140,000 clones; roughly 90% were seen once. The sequences come from peripheral blood, collected before any cancer treatment. The receptor set was obtained from a female donor aged 60 or older with stage I lung adenocarcinoma.

The rearrangement links TRBV5-1 to TRBJ2-5; D gene unclear. The CDR3 contains 11 residues. Trimming stripped 3 bases from V and 0 bases from J, with 0 bases between. CDR1 and CDR2 from the germline V gene are SGHRS and YFSETQ. The CDR3 DNA reads TGCGCCAGCAGCTACCAAGAGACCCAGTACTTC. It encodes CASSYQETQYF.

The V call is TRBV7-8, the J call TRBJ2-6, with no clear D. V shed 6 bases and J shed 7 bases, with 19 bases lying between them. The germline V gene encodes CDR1 SGHVS and CDR2 FQNEAQ. The CDR3 contains 16 residues. The DNA of the CDR3 is TGTGCCAGCAGAGTAACTCAGGCCCCCGGAGCCAACGTCCTGACTTTC. Translating it yields CASRVTQAPGANVLTF.

V and J are TRBV30 and TRBJ2-7; D ambiguous. The CDR3 covers 13 residues. The V gene lost 4 bases and the J gene lost 5 bases, with 15 bases spanning the gap. Germline values: CDR1 GTSNPN, CDR2 SVGIG (reference sequence). The CDR3 spells CAWNLKPGDEQYF. In DNA, the CDR3 is TGTGCCTGGAACCTCAAACCGGGTGACGAGCAGTACTTC.

This sequence joins TRBV7-9 and TRBJ2-2; tentative D call: TRBD1 (6 bases). Germline CDR1 and CDR2: SEHNR and FQNEAQ (reference sequence). Trimming removed 6 bases at V and 2 bases at J, with 19 bases between. The CDR3 extends over 17 amino acids. CDR3 in amino acids: CASRAYQGTPNTGELFF. The CDR3 region has the DNA TGTGCCAGCAGGGCTTACCAAGGGACACCCAACACCGGGGAGCTGTTTTTT. The variable domain in full, completed from reference TRBV7-9 and TRBJ2-2, reads DTGVSQNPRHKITKRGQNVTFRCDPISEHNRLYWYRQTLGQGPEFLTYFQNEAQLEKSRLLSDRFSAERPKGSFSTLEIQRTEQGDSAMYLCASRAYQGTPNTGELFFGEGSRLTVL.

The J gene is TRBJ2-3, the V gene TRBV29-1; 8 bases match TRBD2. The junction had 0 bases not matched to a gene; V was cut back by 3 bases and J by 1 base. There are 13 residues in the CDR3. Germline V gene sequence: CDR1 SQVTM, CDR2 ANQGSEA. The CDR3 coding sequence is TGCAGCGTTGAGACTAGCGGCACAGATACGCAGTATTTT. Translation gives CSVETSGTDTQYF.

The rearrangement joins TRBV10-2 to TRBJ2-2, with a tentative D call TRBD2 (5 bases). V lost 2 bases and J lost 1, with 11 bases in between. This CDR3 has 16 residues. Germline lookup yields CDR1 WSHSY and CDR2 SAAADI. The DNA for the CDR3 is TGCGCCAGCAGTGAGGTCTTTAGCGTGAACACCGGGGAGCTGTTTTTT. Protein product: CASSEVFSVNTGELFF.

The count of this clone is one. The chain links TRBV9 to TRBJ2-3, with a weak D call TRBD2 (6 bases). This CDR3 has 15 residues. The germline V and J ends were trimmed by 0 bases and 4 bases, with 12 bases remaining between them. Germline V gene data show CDR1 as SGDLS and CDR2 as YYNGEE. In DNA, the CDR3 is TGTGCCAGCAGCGTAGGTGCGGGACGTGCAGATACGCAGTATTTT. Translating gives CASSVGAGRADTQYF.

This chain links TRBV6-1 with TRBJ2-3; no clear D. This CDR3 region has 12 residues. Germline assignment: CDR1 MNHNS and CDR2 SASEGT. Deletions cut 5 bases from V and 1 base from J, with 4 bases between. The CDR3, as DNA: TGTGCCAGCAGTCCGGGCACAGATACGCAGTATTTT. This sequence encodes CASSPGTDTQYF.

This rearrangement joins TRBV28 to TRBJ2-3, with TRBD1 as a possible D gene (5 bases). The CDR3 runs to 14 residues. Germline-derived CDR1 and CDR2 are MDHEN and SYDVKM. V dropped 3 bases and J dropped 6 bases, with 13 bases sitting between them. CDR3 protein: CASSFLAQGDTQYF. The CDR3 DNA sequence: TGTGCCAGCAGTTTCCTGGCGCAGGGCGATACGCAGTATTTT.

J is TRBJ1-1 and V is TRBV9, with unresolved D. Per the germline V gene, CDR1 is SGDLS and CDR2 is YYNGEE. The CDR3 is 17 amino acids. V shed 1 base and J shed 1 base, with 17 bases lying between them. The CDR3 DNA sequence: TGTGCCAGCAGCGTATTTTACTCCGGGGTACAGAACACTGAAGCTTTCTTT. Translation gives CASSVFYSGVQNTEAFF.

The chain joins TRBV30 to TRBJ1-2; D is undetermined. The CDR3 is 14 residues long. Germline V lookup: CDR1 GTSNPN, CDR2 SVGIG (reference sequence). V was cut by 3 bases and J by 4 bases, with 15 bases left in between. Here the CDR3 reads CAWRGGDQFYGYTF. The CDR3 nucleotides read TGTGCCTGGAGAGGCGGAGACCAGTTCTATGGCTACACCTTC.

The chain uses TRBV19 and TRBJ2-7; a possible D gene is TRBD2 (6 bases). The CDR3 totals 14 residues. The V end lost 5 bases, the J end lost 3 bases, and 14 bases lay between the germline ends. Germline CDR1 and CDR2: LNHDA and SQIVND (reference sequence). CDR3 region: CASSPGTEYYEQYF. The CDR3, as DNA: TGTGCCAGTAGTCCCGGGACTGAATACTACGAGCAGTACTTC.

V is TRBV29-1 and J is TRBJ1-2; perhaps TRBD1 as D (5 bases). The CDR3 runs 13 residues. Germline V lookup: CDR1 SQVTM, CDR2 ANQGSEA. The V end lost 7 bases, the J end lost 4 bases, and 16 bases lay between the germline ends. CDR3 sequence (DNA): TGCAGCGCCAGAAGCGGGGCCGGCTATGGCTACACCTTC. Translated, it gives CSARSGAGYGYTF.

This chain connects TRBV5-1 to TRBJ2-1; 9 nucleotides line up with TRBD1. Per the germline V gene, CDR1 is SGHRS and CDR2 is YFSETQ. The CDR3 has 15 residues. After removal of 7 bases from V and 5 bases from J, the junction contained 10 bases not matched to a gene. The CDR3 loop is CASLGGTGTNNEQFF. The CDR3 DNA is TGCGCCAGCCTCGGCGGGACAGGGACGAACAATGAGCAGTTCTTC.

The rearrangement links TRBV6-1 to TRBJ2-7, with a possible D match to TRBD2 (5 bases). V lost 1 base and J 5 bases, leaving 12 bases between the germline ends. The CDR3 consists of 14 residues. Germline CDR1 is MNHNS and CDR2 is SASEGT. Written as DNA, the CDR3 is TGTGCCAGCAGTGAAGGCGCTGCTAGCCACGAGCAGTACTTC. It translates to CASSEGAASHEQYF.

The V call is TRBV9, the J call TRBJ2-3; TRBD2 matches 7 bases. V lost 1 base, J lost 4 bases, and 3 bases stayed unmatched. CDR1 is SGDLS and CDR2 is YYNGEE in the germline V gene. The CDR3 is 14 residues long. The CDR3 protein is CASSVSGKPDTQYF. The DNA of the CDR3 is TGTGCCAGCAGCGTAAGCGGGAAACCAGATACGCAGTATTTT.

In DNA form, the CDR3 reads TGCGCCAGCAGCCTGGGGCACTACGAGCAGTACTTC. Translated: CASSLGHYEQYF. The chain employs TRBV5-1 and TRBJ2-7; TRBD1 is a possible D gene (5 bases). From germline, CDR1 is SGHRS and CDR2 YFSETQ. The CDR3 extends over 12 amino acids. Trimming stripped 4 bases from V and 3 bases from J, with 8 bases between.

This clone was seen a single time. This rearrangement joins TRBV5-1 to TRBJ2-7; D tentatively fits TRBD1 or TRBD2 (5 bases each). Germline CDR1 is SGHRS and CDR2 is YFSETQ. V lost 2 bases and J 0 bases, leaving 21 bases between the germline ends. This CDR3 region has 18 residues. The CDR3 is CASSLQDSDPFSSYEQYF. The CDR3 bases are TGCGCCAGCAGCTTACAGGACTCGGATCCTTTTAGCTCCTACGAGCAGTACTTC.

The chain employs TRBV5-1 and TRBJ2-7; D unclear. The CDR3 has 16 amino acids. V lost 0 bases and J lost 4, with 17 bases in between. Germline lookup yields CDR1 SGHRS and CDR2 YFSETQ. The CDR3 reads CASSLEGIPSRYEQYF. CDR3 in DNA: TGCGCCAGCAGCTTGGAAGGCATCCCCTCCCGGTACGAGCAGTACTTC.

The J gene is TRBJ2-3, the V gene TRBV4-1; D not certain. V was cut by 1 base and J by 2 bases, with 7 bases left in between. The CDR3 length is 14 residues. Germline lookup yields CDR1 MGHRA and CDR2 YSYEKL. This chain's CDR3 is CASSQVAFTDTQYF. CDR3 DNA: TGCGCCAGCAGCCAAGTCGCTTTCACAGATACGCAGTATTTT.

This clone was seen only once. The rearrangement links TRBV28 to TRBJ1-5; 7 bases are a match to TRBD1. The CDR3 spans 16 residues. Germline CDR1 is MDHEN and CDR2 is SYDVKM. After removal of 5 bases from V and 0 bases from J, the junction contained 7 bases not matched to a gene. CDR3 DNA sequence: TGTGCCAGCAGTCCCCAGGGACAGCCTAGCAATCAGCCCCAGCATTTT. The encoded protein is CASSPQGQPSNQPQHF.

The chain employs TRBV6-1 and TRBJ2-7; D perhaps matches TRBD1 (6 bases). Trimming removed 2 bases at V and 6 bases at J, with 14 bases between. This CDR3 has 14 residues. Germline V gene lookup returns CDR1 MNHNS and CDR2 SASEGT. DNA for the CDR3: TGTGCCAGCAGTGAACTGACCAGCAGGGGCGAGCAGTACTTC. It encodes CASSELTSRGEQYF.

The chain links TRBV4-2 to TRBJ2-2, with a weak D call TRBD1 (6 bases). The CDR3 runs to 16 residues. Germline-derived CDR1 and CDR2 are LGHNA and YNFKEQ. V was trimmed by 1 base and J by 6 bases, leaving 15 bases between them. Here the CDR3 DNA reads TGTGCCAGCAGCCAAGGCCAGGCAGGGGTTGCCGGGGAGCTGTTTTTT. As protein: CASSQGQAGVAGELFF.

The chain combines TRBV7-6 with TRBJ1-3; D is ambiguous. CDR1 SGHVS and CDR2 FNYEAQ come from the germline V gene. The V end lost 0 bases, the J end lost 0 bases, and 9 bases lay between the germline ends. This CDR3 contains 16 residues. CDR3 in amino acids: CASSLATPGSGNTIYF. The CDR3 DNA follows: TGTGCCAGCAGCTTAGCGACCCCAGGCTCTGGAAACACCATATATTTT.

Remarks on this clone: Other DNA sequences in the same sample also yield this CDR3. V usage is TRBV9 and J usage is TRBJ2-7; 7 positions match TRBD1. Germline values: CDR1 SGDLS, CDR2 YYNGEE. This CDR3 is built from 14 residues. The trim removed 2 bases at V and 2 bases at J, leaving 4 bases unmatched. The CDR3 DNA reads as TGTGCCAGCAGCGTCGGGACAGAGCCCTACGAGCAGTACTTC. Amino acids: CASSVGTEPYEQYF. Full variable domain (remainder filled in from reference TRBV9 and TRBJ2-7): DSGVTQTPKHLITATGQRVTLRCSPRSGDLSVYWYQQSLDQGLQFLIQYYNGEERAKGNILERFSAQQFPDLHSELNLSSLELGDSALYFCASSVGTEPYEQYFGPGTRLTVT.